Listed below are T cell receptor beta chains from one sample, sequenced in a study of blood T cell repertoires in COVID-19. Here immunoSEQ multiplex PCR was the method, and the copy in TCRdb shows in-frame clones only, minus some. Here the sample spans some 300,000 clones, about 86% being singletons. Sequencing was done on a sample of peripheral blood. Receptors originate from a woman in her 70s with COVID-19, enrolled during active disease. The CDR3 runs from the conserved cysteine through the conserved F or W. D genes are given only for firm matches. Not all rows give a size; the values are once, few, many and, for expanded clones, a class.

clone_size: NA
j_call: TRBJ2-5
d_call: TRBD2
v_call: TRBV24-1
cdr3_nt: TGTGCCACCAGTAAGTCTGGGACTAGTATCGAGACCCAGTACTTC
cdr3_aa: CATSKSGTSIETQYF

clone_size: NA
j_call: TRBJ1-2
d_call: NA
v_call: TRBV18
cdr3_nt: TGTGCCAGCTCACCATGGGGAGGGGATCATCTCTATGGCTACACCTTC
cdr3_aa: CASSPWGGDHLYGYTF

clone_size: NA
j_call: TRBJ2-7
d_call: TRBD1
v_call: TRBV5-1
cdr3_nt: TGCGCCAGCAGCTTTAGGGGGCCAATTAAGGACGAGCAGTACTTC
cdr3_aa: CASSFRGPIKDEQYF

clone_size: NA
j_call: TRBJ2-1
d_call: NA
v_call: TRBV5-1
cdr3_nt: TGCGCCAGCAGCGTGGGACTCGATAAGTTCTTC
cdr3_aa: CASSVGLDKFF

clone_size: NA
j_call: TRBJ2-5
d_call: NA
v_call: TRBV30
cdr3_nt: TGTGCCTGGAGTTCCACGGGGGGCTATCAAGAGACCCAGTACTTC
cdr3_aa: CAWSSTGGYQETQYF

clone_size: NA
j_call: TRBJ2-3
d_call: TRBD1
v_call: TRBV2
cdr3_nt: TGTGCCAGCGGACAGGGGTTAGGAGATACGCAGTATTTT
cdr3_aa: CASGQGLGDTQYF

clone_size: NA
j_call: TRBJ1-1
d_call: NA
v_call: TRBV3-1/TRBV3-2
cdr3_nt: TGTGCCAGCAGCCAAGGACTTTTGATGAACACTGAAGCTTTCTTT
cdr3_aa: CASSQGLLMNTEAFF

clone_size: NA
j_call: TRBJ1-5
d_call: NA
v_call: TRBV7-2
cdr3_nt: TGTGCCAGCAGCTTAGGACAGGAAAATCAGCCCCAGCATTTT
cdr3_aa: CASSLGQENQPQHF

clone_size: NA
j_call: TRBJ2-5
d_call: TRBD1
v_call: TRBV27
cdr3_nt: TGTGCCAGCAGTTTAGGGTGGGGACAGGGGAAAGAGACCCAGTACTTC
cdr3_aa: CASSLGWGQGKETQYF

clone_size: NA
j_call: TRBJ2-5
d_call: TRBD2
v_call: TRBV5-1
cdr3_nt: TGCGCCAGCAAGGTTAGGACTAGCGGGGAGACGAAAGAGACCCAGTACTTC
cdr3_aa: CASKVRTSGETKETQYF

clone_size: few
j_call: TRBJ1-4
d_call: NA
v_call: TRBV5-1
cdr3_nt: TGCGCCAGCAGCTTGGATCTAGGGAGTGCAACTAATGAAAAACTGTTTTTT
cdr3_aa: CASSLDLGSATNEKLFF

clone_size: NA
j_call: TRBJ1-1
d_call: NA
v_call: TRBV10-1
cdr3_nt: TGCGCCAGCAGTGAGTCGCCCGGCGGCGAGGCTTTCTTT
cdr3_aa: CASSESPGGEAFF

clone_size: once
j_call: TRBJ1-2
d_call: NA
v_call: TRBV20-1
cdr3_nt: TGCAGTGCTAGTGGGAACCTAGGGGGAGCTGGCTACACCTTC
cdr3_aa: CSASGNLGGAGYTF

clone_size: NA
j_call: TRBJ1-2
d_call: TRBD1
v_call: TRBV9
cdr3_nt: TGTGCCAGCAGCGTCGGGACAGGGGGCGGCTATGGCTACACCTTC
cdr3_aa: CASSVGTGGGYGYTF

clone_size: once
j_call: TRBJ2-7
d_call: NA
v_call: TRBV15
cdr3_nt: TGTGCCACCAGCAGAGATCGGGCAGGAGGAGACGAGCAGTACTTC
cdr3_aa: CATSRDRAGGDEQYF

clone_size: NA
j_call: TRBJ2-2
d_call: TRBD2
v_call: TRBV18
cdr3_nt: TGTGCCAGCTCACCAGAGCGGGGGGCAGCCGGGGAGCTGTTTTTT
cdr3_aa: CASSPERGAAGELFF

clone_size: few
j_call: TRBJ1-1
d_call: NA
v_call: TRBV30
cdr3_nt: TGTGCCTGGAGTCGGGGGGTCCTCACTGAAGCTTTCTTT
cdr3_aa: CAWSRGVLTEAFF

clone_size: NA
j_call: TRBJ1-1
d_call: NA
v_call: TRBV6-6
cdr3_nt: TGTGCCAGCAGCCGGGAAGGTCCAGAAGCTTTCTTT
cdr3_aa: CASSREGPEAFF

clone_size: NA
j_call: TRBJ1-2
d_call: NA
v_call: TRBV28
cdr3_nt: TGTGCCAGCAGTTTAGGGGGGGGAGGGTACTATGGCTACACCTTC
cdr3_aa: CASSLGGGGYYGYTF

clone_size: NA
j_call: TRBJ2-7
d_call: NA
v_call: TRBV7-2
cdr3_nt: TGTGCCAGCAGCTTAGTGGGGCAGGGAAACGAGCAGTACTTC
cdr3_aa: CASSLVGQGNEQYF